These 20 T cell receptor beta chains share one sample of origin, sequenced in a study of cytomegalovirus exposure and HLA in healthy donors. Amplification used 60 Vbeta primers and 13 Jbeta primers. Generated by immunoSEQ multiplex PCR, the TCRdb table keeps only in-frame clones and is missing some. Of fewer than 80,000 clones detected, approximately 75% appear once; the ten largest clones hold approximately 23%. The sample consisted of PBMCs. These receptors came from a middle-aged man in good health and CMV-seropositive.

The V gene is TRBV7-6, the J gene TRBJ2-7; TRBD2 is a possible D gene (6 bases). This CDR3 is 13 amino acids long. Germline lookup yields CDR1 SGHVS and CDR2 FNYEAQ. Trimming shortened V by 5 bases and J by 3 bases, and 11 bases separated the two germline ends. The CDR3 nucleotides are TGTGCCAGCAGCCCCGGTAGCGGCTACGAGCAGTACTTC. Its translation is CASSPGSGYEQYF.

The chain has TRBV30 and TRBJ1-2, with a possible D match to TRBD1 (5 bases). There are 14 residues in the CDR3. V was clipped by 3 bases and J by 10 bases, with 21 bases between them. The germline V gene encodes CDR1 GTSNPN and CDR2 SVGIG (reference sequence). CDR3 region: CAWRSGTPNFPYTF. CDR3 bases: TGTGCCTGGAGATCCGGGACTCCGAATTTCCCCTACACCTTC.

The chain is built from TRBV2 and TRBJ2-5; 8 nucleotides match TRBD1. The CDR3 extends over 15 amino acids. Germline lookup yields CDR1 SNHLY and CDR2 FYNNEI. J lost 5 bases, V lost 6 bases, and 11 bases had no gene match. CDR3 coding DNA: TGTGCCAGCAGCCGTGAAACAGGGGGTCGGGAGACCCAGTACTTC. As protein: CASSRETGGRETQYF. The whole variable domain, filled in from reference TRBV2 and TRBJ2-5, reads EPEVTQTPSHQVTQMGQEVILRCVPISNHLYFYWYRQILGQKVEFLVSFYNNEISEKSEIFDDQFSVERPDGSNFTLKIRSTKLEDSAMYFCASSRETGGRETQYFGPGTRLLVL.

The genes are TRBV29-1 and TRBJ1-2, with D unresolved. This CDR3 has 13 amino acids. Trimming removed 4 bases from V and 0 bases from J, with 9 bases in between. CDR1 is SQVTM and CDR2 is ANQGSEA in the germline V gene. Here the CDR3 DNA reads TGCAGCGTTGTTGAGGAGACTAACTATGGCTACACCTTC. Translating it yields CSVVEETNYGYTF. The full variable domain, rest sourced from reference TRBV29-1 and TRBJ1-2, is SAVISQKPSRDICQRGTSLTIQCQVDSQVTMMFWYRQQPGQSLTLIATANQGSEATYESGFVIDKFPISRPNLTFSTLTVSNMSPEDSSIYLCSVVEETNYGYTFGSGTRLTVV.

The chain carries TRBV5-1 and TRBJ2-2; 7 bases align to TRBD2. With V trimmed by 2 bases and J by 3 bases, 4 bases remained unmatched. The CDR3 spans 15 residues. The germline V gene encodes CDR1 SGHRS and CDR2 YFSETQ. CDR3 sequence (DNA): TGCGCCAGCAGCTTAGGGACTACCTACACCGGGGAGCTGTTTTTT. Its translation is CASSLGTTYTGELFF.

DNA for the CDR3: TGTGCCTGCTTCGGGACAGGGCGAGAGACCCAGTACTTC. Translated: CACFGTGRETQYF. The chain carries TRBV30 and TRBJ2-5; 9 bases align to TRBD1. The trim removed 6 bases at V and 4 bases at J, leaving 6 bases unmatched. Germline loops: CDR1 GTSNPN, CDR2 SVGIG (reference sequence). CDR3 length: 13 amino acids.

This chain uses TRBV10-1 with TRBJ1-2, with a tentative D call TRBD1 (6 bases). V lost 7 bases, J lost 2 bases, and 23 bases lay in between. This CDR3 is 17 amino acids long. Germline loops: CDR1 WNHNN, CDR2 SYGVQD (reference sequence). CDR3 sequence: CASIPSQNRVVNYGYTF. CDR3 nucleotide sequence: TGCGCCAGCATTCCGAGCCAAAACAGGGTGGTCAACTATGGCTACACCTTC.

The chain joins TRBV28 to TRBJ2-4; TRBD2 matches 15 bases. The germline gives CDR1 MDHEN, CDR2 SYDVKM. J was trimmed by 0 bases and V by 6 bases; bases with no gene match: 6. The CDR3 sequence is 18 residues long. The CDR3 protein is CASRGGTSGRLAKNIQYF. Written as DNA, the CDR3 is TGTGCCAGCAGAGGGGGGACTAGCGGGAGGTTAGCCAAAAACATTCAGTACTTC. The whole variable domain, filled in from reference TRBV28 and TRBJ2-4, reads DVKVTQSSRYLVKRTGEKVFLECVQDMDHENMFWYRQDPGLGLRLIYFSYDVKMKEKGDIPEGYSVSREKKERFSLILESASTNQTSMYLCASRGGTSGRLAKNIQYFGAGTRLSVL.

This clone was found a few times. V usage is TRBV19 and J usage is TRBJ2-7, with TRBD2 as a possible D gene (5 bases). Germline CDR1 and CDR2: LNHDA and SQIVND (reference sequence). The CDR3 has 11 amino acids. V was cut by 10 bases and J by 7 bases, with 14 bases left in between. CDR3 protein: CATYNGGEQYF. CDR3 DNA: TGTGCCACCTACAACGGAGGAGAGCAGTACTTC.

V usage is TRBV5-4 and J usage is TRBJ1-2; 11 bases match TRBD1. CDR3 size: 17 residues. The V segment lost 4 bases and the J segment 3 bases; nucleotides outside the gene matches: 11. Germline lookup yields CDR1 SGHNT and CDR2 YYREEE (reference sequence). CDR3: CASSPGGQGAGDYGYTF. CDR3 in DNA: TGTGCCAGCAGCCCCGGCGGACAGGGGGCAGGAGACTATGGCTACACCTTC.

V is TRBV6-1 and J is TRBJ2-7; D not resolved. Germline V gene data show CDR1 as MNHNS and CDR2 as SASEGT. The length of the CDR3 is 10 residues. The ends were cut back, 8 bases at V and 4 bases at J, with 6 bases in the middle. Written as DNA, the CDR3 is TGTGCCAGCTCAGATTACGAGCAGTACTTC. It is translated as CASSDYEQYF.

The J gene is TRBJ2-2, the V gene TRBV9; 9 bases are a match to TRBD1. The ends lost 0 bases at V and 10 bases at J; junction bases unmatched: 10. The CDR3 contains 16 residues. Germline assignment: CDR1 SGDLS and CDR2 YYNGEE. This CDR3 reads CASSVEGTGFSQELFF. The CDR3 bases are TGTGCCAGCAGCGTAGAGGGGACAGGGTTTTCCCAGGAGCTGTTTTTT.

The chain combines TRBV30 with TRBJ1-1, with 7 nucleotides matching TRBD1. CDR3 length equals 15 residues. The germline V gene encodes CDR1 GTSNPN and CDR2 SVGIG (reference sequence). The V and J ends lost 4 bases and 5 bases, in that order; junction bases with no gene match: 13. The CDR3 nucleotides read TGTGCCTGGATCTCAAGGTTGGCAGGGGGGACTGAAGCTTTCTTT. Translating gives CAWISRLAGGTEAFF.

The V and J genes are TRBV4-1 and TRBJ1-4, with D unresolved. V was cut by 6 bases and J by 0 bases, with 8 bases left in between. Germline lookup yields CDR1 MGHRA and CDR2 YSYEKL. The CDR3 sequence is 14 residues long. The CDR3 here is CASRHTTTNEKLFF. The CDR3, as DNA: TGCGCCAGCAGACACACAACAACTAATGAAAAACTGTTTTTT.

This chain joins TRBV6-1 and TRBJ2-1, with TRBD1 matching 11 bases. Germline trimming cut 6 bases from V and 8 bases from J; bases unmatched to any gene: 9. Germline assignment: CDR1 MNHNS and CDR2 SASEGT. The CDR3 length is 15 residues. The CDR3 reads CASRARTGGADEQFF. The CDR3, as DNA: TGTGCCAGCAGAGCTAGGACAGGGGGCGCGGATGAGCAGTTCTTC.

This clone was detected once. The chain carries TRBV30 and TRBJ1-2; D ambiguous. The CDR3 loop spans 12 amino acids. The V gene's germline CDR1 is GTSNPN and CDR2 SVGIG (reference sequence). V was pared by 4 bases and J by 3 bases, with 9 bases between. This CDR3 is CAWIGGHYGYTF. The CDR3 DNA sequence: TGTGCCTGGATCGGAGGACACTATGGCTACACCTTC.

The V and J genes are TRBV29-1 and TRBJ2-3; tentative D call: TRBD1 (6 bases). In germline, CDR1 is SQVTM, CDR2 ANQGSEA. This CDR3 region has 13 residues. The V and J ends lost 4 bases and 1 base respectively, with 9 bases between them. The CDR3 reads CSVGRGGTDTQYF. The CDR3 DNA is TGCAGCGTTGGCAGGGGAGGCACAGATACGCAGTATTTT.

The chain couples TRBV5-4 to TRBJ1-1; 9 bases agree with TRBD1. Germline lookup yields CDR1 SGHNT and CDR2 YYREEE (reference sequence). CDR3 length: 14 amino acids. Germline trimming cut 3 bases from V and 4 bases from J; bases unmatched to any gene: 4. CDR3 DNA sequence: TGTGCCAGCAGCTGGGACAGGGATCGCACTGAAGCTTTCTTT. Translation: CASSWDRDRTEAFF.

This chain joins TRBV7-6 and TRBJ2-7, with D possibly being TRBD1 (6 bases). This CDR3 has 14 residues. Trimming took 1 base from V and 4 from J, leaving 11 bases between them. Germline-derived CDR1 and CDR2 are SGHVS and FNYEAQ. The CDR3 is CASSLGRGAYEQYF. The CDR3 coding sequence is TGTGCCAGCAGCTTAGGCAGGGGAGCTTACGAGCAGTACTTC.

The chain has TRBV19 and TRBJ1-5; TRBD1 is a possible D gene (5 bases). The CDR3 sequence is 14 residues long. V lost 2 bases to trimming and J lost 1 base, with 6 bases between them. Per germline, CDR1 LNHDA and CDR2 SQIVND (reference sequence). CDR3 bases: TGTGCCAGTAGTATACAGGGAAGCAATCAGCCCCAGCATTTT. Translated: CASSIQGSNQPQHF.